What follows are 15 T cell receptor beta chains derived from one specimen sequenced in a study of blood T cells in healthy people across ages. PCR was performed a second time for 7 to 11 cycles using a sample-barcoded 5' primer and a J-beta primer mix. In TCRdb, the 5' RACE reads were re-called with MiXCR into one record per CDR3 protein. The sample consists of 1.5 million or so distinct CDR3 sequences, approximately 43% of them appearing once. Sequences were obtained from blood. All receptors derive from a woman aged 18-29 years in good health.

The CDR3 DNA reads as TGTGCCTGGAGGCCTAAAAGAAGGGTCGACAATGAGCAGTTCTTC. Protein product: CAWRPKRRVDNEQFF. V and J are TRBV30 and TRBJ2-1, with no clear D. Germline CDR1 is GTSNPN and CDR2 is SVGIG (reference sequence). CDR3 length: 15 residues. The V end was cut by 3 bases, the J end by 5 bases, with 17 bases between. The full variable domain, with the rest looked up from reference TRBV30 and TRBJ2-1, is SQTIHQWPATLVQPVGSPLSLECTVEGTSNPNLYWYRQAAGRGLQLLFYSVGIGQISSEVPQNLSASRPQDRQFILSSKKLLLSDSGFYLCAWRPKRRVDNEQFFGPGTRLTVL.

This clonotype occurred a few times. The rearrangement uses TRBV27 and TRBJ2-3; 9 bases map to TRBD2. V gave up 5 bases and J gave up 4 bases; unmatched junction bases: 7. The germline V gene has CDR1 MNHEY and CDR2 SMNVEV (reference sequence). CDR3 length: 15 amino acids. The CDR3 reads CASSPISGGSDTQYF. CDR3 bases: TGTGCCAGCAGTCCCATTAGCGGGGGATCAGATACGCAGTATTTT.

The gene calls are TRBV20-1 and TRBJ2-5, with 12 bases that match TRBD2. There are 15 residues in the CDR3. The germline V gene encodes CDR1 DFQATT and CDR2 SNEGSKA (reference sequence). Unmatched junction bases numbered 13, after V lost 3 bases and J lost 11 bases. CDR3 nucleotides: TGCAGTGCTAGCTCACCGACTAGCGGGGGAAATGAGCAGTACTTC. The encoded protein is CSASSPTSGGNEQYF.

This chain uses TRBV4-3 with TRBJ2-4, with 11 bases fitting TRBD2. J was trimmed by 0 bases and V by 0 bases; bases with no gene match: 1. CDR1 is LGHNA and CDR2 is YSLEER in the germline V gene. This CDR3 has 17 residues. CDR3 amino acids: CASSQDGLAGAKNIQYF. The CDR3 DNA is TGCGCCAGCAGCCAAGACGGACTAGCGGGAGCCAAAAACATTCAGTACTTC.

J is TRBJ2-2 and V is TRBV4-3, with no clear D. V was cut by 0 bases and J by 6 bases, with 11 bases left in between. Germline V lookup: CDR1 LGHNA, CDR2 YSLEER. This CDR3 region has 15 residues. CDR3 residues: CASSQDRRDSGELFF. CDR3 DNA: TGCGCCAGCAGCCAAGATCGGCGAGACTCCGGGGAGCTGTTTTTT.

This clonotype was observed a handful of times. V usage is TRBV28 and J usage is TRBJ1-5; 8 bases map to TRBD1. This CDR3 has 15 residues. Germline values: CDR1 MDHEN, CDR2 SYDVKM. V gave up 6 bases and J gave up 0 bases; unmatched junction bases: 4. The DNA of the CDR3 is TGTGCCAGCAGAGGGGACAGGTCTAGCAATCAGCCCCAGCATTTT. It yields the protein CASRGDRSSNQPQHF.

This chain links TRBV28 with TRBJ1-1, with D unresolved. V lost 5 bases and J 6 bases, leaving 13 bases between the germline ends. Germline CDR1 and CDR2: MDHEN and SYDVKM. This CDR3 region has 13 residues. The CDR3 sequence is CASSSIEGPEAFF. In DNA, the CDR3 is TGTGCCAGCAGTAGCATCGAAGGGCCTGAAGCTTTCTTT. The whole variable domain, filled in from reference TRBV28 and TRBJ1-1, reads DVKVTQSSRYLVKRTGEKVFLECVQDMDHENMFWYRQDPGLGLRLIYFSYDVKMKEKGDIPEGYSVSREKKERFSLILESASTNQTSMYLCASSSIEGPEAFFGQGTRLTVV.

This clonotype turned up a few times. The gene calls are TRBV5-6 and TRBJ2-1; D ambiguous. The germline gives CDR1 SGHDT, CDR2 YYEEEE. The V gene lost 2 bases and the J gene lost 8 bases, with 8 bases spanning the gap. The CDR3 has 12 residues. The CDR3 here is CASSLRPDEQFF. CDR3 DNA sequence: TGTGCCAGCAGCTTAAGGCCCGATGAGCAGTTCTTC.

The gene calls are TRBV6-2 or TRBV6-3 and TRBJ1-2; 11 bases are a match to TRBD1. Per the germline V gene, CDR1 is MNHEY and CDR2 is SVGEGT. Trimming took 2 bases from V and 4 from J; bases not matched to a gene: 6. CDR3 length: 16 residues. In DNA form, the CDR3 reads TGTGCCAGCAGTTACAAAGCCGGGACAGGGGGCTATGGCTACACCTTC. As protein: CASSYKAGTGGYGYTF.

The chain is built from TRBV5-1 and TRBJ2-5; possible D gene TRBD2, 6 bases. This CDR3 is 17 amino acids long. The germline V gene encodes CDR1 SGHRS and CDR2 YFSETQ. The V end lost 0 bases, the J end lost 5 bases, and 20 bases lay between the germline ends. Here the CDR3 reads CASSLEILALPGETQYF. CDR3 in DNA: TGCGCCAGCAGCTTGGAAATACTAGCACTGCCAGGCGAGACCCAGTACTTC.

CDR3 loop: CAWSAQTNYGYTF. The CDR3 DNA reads TGTGCCTGGAGTGCACAGACAAACTATGGCTACACCTTC. This chain joins TRBV30 and TRBJ1-2; no definite D call. The germline CDR1 and CDR2 sequences are GTSNPN and SVGIG (reference sequence). The V and J ends lost 1 base and 2 bases respectively, with 8 bases between them. CDR3 length: 13 residues.

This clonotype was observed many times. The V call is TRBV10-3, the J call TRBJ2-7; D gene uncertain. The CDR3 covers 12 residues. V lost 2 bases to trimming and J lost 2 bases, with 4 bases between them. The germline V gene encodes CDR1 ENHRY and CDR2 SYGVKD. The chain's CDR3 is CAISETAYEQYF. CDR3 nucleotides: TGTGCCATCAGTGAGACAGCCTACGAGCAGTACTTC.

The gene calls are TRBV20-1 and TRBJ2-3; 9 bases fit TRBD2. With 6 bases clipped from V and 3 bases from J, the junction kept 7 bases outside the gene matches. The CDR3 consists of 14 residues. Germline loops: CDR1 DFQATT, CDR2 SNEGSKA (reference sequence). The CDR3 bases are TGCAGTGCGAGTCGGACTAGCGCTACAGATACGCAGTATTTT. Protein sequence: CSASRTSATDTQYF.

The CDR3 protein is CASAGQGLEQYF. CDR3 nucleotides: TGTGCCAGCGCAGGACAGGGTCTGGAGCAGTACTTC. The rearrangement links TRBV2 to TRBJ2-5; 8 nucleotides agree with TRBD1. The germline V gene has CDR1 SNHLY and CDR2 FYNNEI. V was pared by 8 bases and J by 11 bases, with 10 bases of the junction left unmatched. The CDR3 totals 12 residues.

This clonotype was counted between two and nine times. The CDR3 bases are TGCAGTGCTCTCCTAACTAGCGGGGTCTACGAGCAGTACTTC. Protein sequence: CSALLTSGVYEQYF. The chain has TRBV20-1 and TRBJ2-7; 10 bases fit TRBD2. CDR3 length: 14 residues. V shed 5 bases, J shed 3 bases, and the junction held 7 bases outside the gene matches. Germline values: CDR1 DFQATT, CDR2 SNEGSKA (reference sequence).